These 23 T cell receptor beta chains were sequenced from one sample in a study of blood T cell repertoires in COVID-19. The table came from immunoSEQ multiplex PCR; TCRdb's copy has only in-frame clones and leaves some out. The profile covers around 84,000 clones, with about 86% appearing a single time and 39% taken by the ten largest. The sample taken for sequencing was peripheral blood. These TCRs come from a man older than 75 with active or convalescent COVID-19.

The chain has TRBV5-5 and TRBJ2-3; 10 bases agree with TRBD2. V was clipped by 3 bases and J by 1 base; unmatched bases: 5. The length of the CDR3 is 16 residues. CDR1 is SGHKS and CDR2 is YYEKEE in the germline V gene (reference sequence). CDR3 sequence: CASSYRTSGGTDTQYF. Here the CDR3 DNA reads TGTGCCAGCAGCTATCGGACTAGCGGAGGCACAGATACGCAGTATTTT.

This chain uses TRBV11-2 with TRBJ2-1; D possibly corresponds to TRBD2 (6 bases). CDR1 and CDR2 from the germline V gene are SGHAT and FQNNGV. V was trimmed by 2 bases and J by 8 bases, leaving 7 bases between them. This CDR3 has 12 amino acids. The chain's CDR3 is CASSLPGDEQFF. CDR3 DNA: TGTGCCAGCAGCTTACCGGGGGATGAGCAGTTCTTC.

This clone has a handful of counts. DNA of the CDR3: TGCGCCAGCAGCGGTGGGACAGGGGATAATCAGCCCCAGCATTTT. It translates to CASSGGTGDNQPQHF. This chain connects TRBV5-1 to TRBJ1-5; 10 nucleotides align to TRBD1. CDR1 and CDR2 (germline): SGHRS, YFSETQ. This CDR3 region has 15 residues. Trimming at V came to 4 bases and at J to 4 bases, leaving 5 bases not matched to a gene.

The chain is built from TRBV19 and TRBJ2-7; 9 bases agree with TRBD2. The CDR3 spans 14 residues. From germline, CDR1 is LNHDA and CDR2 SQIVND (reference sequence). V shed 4 bases, J shed 3 bases, and the junction held 4 bases outside the gene matches. CDR3 residues: CASSRASGVYEQYF. In nucleotides, the CDR3 is TGTGCCAGTAGTAGGGCTAGCGGGGTCTACGAGCAGTACTTC.

This sequence joins TRBV11-2 and TRBJ1-2; D remains unclear. This CDR3 comprises 14 residues. Trimming stripped 1 base from V and 1 base from J, with 7 bases between. Germline CDR1 is SGHAT and CDR2 is FQNNGV. The CDR3 loop reads CASSLAVFNYGYTF. DNA of the CDR3: TGTGCCAGCAGCTTAGCGGTATTTAACTATGGCTACACCTTC.

CDR3 residues: CASRGTRGQETQYF. CDR3 coding DNA: TGTGCCAGCAGGGGGACAAGGGGTCAAGAGACCCAGTACTTC. J is TRBJ2-5 and V is TRBV27; TRBD1 might be the D (6 bases). V gave up 6 bases and J gave up 2 bases, with 13 bases separating them. CDR1 is MNHEY, CDR2 SMNVEV, per germline (reference sequence). CDR3 length: 14 amino acids.

The chain has TRBV5-1 and TRBJ1-4; D might be TRBD1 (5 bases). The V gene's germline CDR1 is SGHRS and CDR2 YFSETQ. Trimming stripped 0 bases from V and 0 bases from J, with 12 bases between. There are 17 residues in the CDR3. CDR3 sequence (DNA): TGCGCCAGCAGCTTGGGAGGAGGGGACGCAACTAATGAAAAACTGTTTTTT. Its protein product is CASSLGGGDATNEKLFF. Full variable domain (outside the CDR3, taken from reference TRBV5-1 and TRBJ1-4): KAGVTQTPRYLIKTRGQQVTLSCSPISGHRSVSWYQQTPGQGLQFLFEYFSETQRNKGNFPGRFSGRQFSNSRSEMNVSTLELGDSALYLCASSLGGGDATNEKLFFGSGTQLSVL.

V gene TRBV5-1 combines with J gene TRBJ2-2; tentatively, D is TRBD1 (5 bases). Per the germline V gene, CDR1 is SGHRS and CDR2 is YFSETQ. There are 14 residues in the CDR3. The ends were cut back, 4 bases at V and 7 bases at J, with 14 bases in the middle. The DNA for the CDR3 is TGCGCCAGCAGCCCCCTAGACAGTTTCGGGGAGCTGTTTTTT. This translates into CASSPLDSFGELFF.

V is TRBV19 and J is TRBJ2-7, with 10 bases fitting TRBD1. The germline CDR1 and CDR2 sequences are LNHDA and SQIVND (reference sequence). V lost 3 bases to trimming and J lost 2 bases; unmatched junction nucleotides: 7. The CDR3 totals 16 residues. Written as DNA, the CDR3 is TGTGCCAGTAGTATTGCCCCCGGGACAGGGGCCTACGAGCAGTACTTC. This gives the protein CASSIAPGTGAYEQYF.

This chain joins TRBV18 and TRBJ1-1; TRBD1 matches at 7 bases. CDR3 length: 15 residues. V was pared by 4 bases and J by 1 base, with 6 bases of the junction left unmatched. Germline V gene sequence: CDR1 KGHSH, CDR2 LQKENI. The CDR3 DNA reads as TGTGCCAGCTCACGAACAGGGGTCGGGAACACTGAAGCTTTCTTT. It yields the protein CASSRTGVGNTEAFF.

V is TRBV9 and J is TRBJ2-1, with 10 bases fitting TRBD2. The CDR3 runs to 16 residues. J gave up 7 bases and V 0 bases, and 7 bases lay outside the gene matches. The germline V gene has CDR1 SGDLS and CDR2 YYNGEE. Here the CDR3 reads CASSVGGLAGVNEQFF. CDR3 nucleotide sequence: TGTGCCAGCAGCGTAGGGGGGCTAGCGGGAGTGAATGAGCAGTTCTTC.

The chain uses TRBV6-2 or TRBV6-3 and TRBJ2-5, with D possibly matching TRBD2 (6 bases). V gave up 0 bases and J gave up 6 bases, with 11 bases separating them. CDR1 and CDR2 from the germline V gene are MNHEY and SVGEGT. CDR3 length: 14 amino acids. CDR3 protein: CASSYSRERKTQYF. CDR3 in DNA: TGTGCCAGCAGTTACTCTCGGGAGAGGAAGACCCAGTACTTC.

This chain links TRBV6-5 with TRBJ1-6; D possibly corresponds to TRBD1 (6 bases). The ends were cut back, 0 bases at V and 11 bases at J, with 14 bases in the middle. CDR3 length: 15 residues. Germline V lookup: CDR1 MNHEY, CDR2 SVGAGI. CDR3 residues: CASSYSPRGAAPLHF. As DNA, the CDR3 is TGTGCCAGCAGTTACTCTCCCCGGGGGGCAGCACCCCTCCACTTT.

Worth noting for this clone: One end of the junction fails to match germline, which may point to a read error. V and J are TRBV5-8 and TRBJ2-7; 11 bases align to TRBD1. The CDR3 consists of 14 residues. CDR1 SGHTS and CDR2 YDEGEE come from the germline V gene. This chain's CDR3 is CASRWRGQGAFLHF. CDR3 DNA sequence: TGTGCCAGCAGGTGGAGAGGACAGGGGGCCTTTCTGCACTTC.

This sequence joins TRBV30 and TRBJ2-1; 8 nucleotides match TRBD2. CDR1 and CDR2 from the germline V gene are GTSNPN and SVGIG (reference sequence). The junction had 12 bases not matched to a gene; V was cut back by 5 bases and J by 9 bases. The CDR3 has 14 residues. CDR3 protein: CAWESGTSVGEQFF. CDR3 nucleotides: TGTGCCTGGGAATCCGGGACTAGTGTCGGTGAGCAGTTCTTC.

By sample share, this clone is medium-sized. V usage is TRBV5-6 and J usage is TRBJ2-7; TRBD1 agrees at 8 bases. The CDR3 has 17 residues. The V and J ends lost 4 bases and 5 bases, in that order; junction bases with no gene match: 17. Germline loops: CDR1 SGHDT, CDR2 YYEEEE. This chain's CDR3 is CASSLETGDIRGDEQYF. In DNA, the CDR3 is TGTGCCAGCAGCCTGGAGACAGGGGACATAAGGGGAGACGAGCAGTACTTC.

The CDR3 loop reads CASRGGQDNEKLFF. In nucleotides, the CDR3 is TGTGCCAGCAGGGGGGGGCAGGATAATGAAAAACTGTTTTTT. The chain employs TRBV6-5 and TRBJ1-4, with D possibly being TRBD1 (6 bases). The length of the CDR3 is 14 residues. Germline CDR1 is MNHEY and CDR2 is SVGAGI. Trimming took 6 bases from V and 4 from J, leaving 12 bases between them.

The chain recombines TRBV10-1 with TRBJ1-1, with D unresolved. The CDR3 has 14 residues. The V gene's germline CDR1 is WNHNN and CDR2 SYGVQD (reference sequence). The ends were cut back, 0 bases at V and 3 bases at J, with 8 bases in the middle. The CDR3 region has the DNA TGCGCCAGCAGTGAGTCGTTTCAGGACACTGAAGCTTTCTTT. Protein product: CASSESFQDTEAFF.

The chain employs TRBV3-1 (or the pseudogene TRBV3-2) and TRBJ2-7, with 11 bases aligning to TRBD1. V shed 6 bases and J 4 bases; nucleotides not matched to a gene: 8. This CDR3 comprises 15 residues. CDR1 is LGHDT and CDR2 is YNNKEL in the germline V gene (reference sequence). CDR3 nucleotide sequence: TGTGCCAGCAGTCGTCGGACAGGGGGCGGGTACGAGCAGTACTTC. It codes for CASSRRTGGGYEQYF.

The rearrangement uses TRBV19 and TRBJ1-4; D unresolved. This CDR3 spans 16 amino acids. The ends were cut back, 3 bases at V and 5 bases at J, with 16 bases in the middle. Germline V gene lookup returns CDR1 LNHDA and CDR2 SQIVND (reference sequence). CDR3 in DNA: TGTGCCAGTAGTATTTTCACCGGACTACCAAATGAAAAACTGTTTTTT. It yields the protein CASSIFTGLPNEKLFF.

The gene calls are TRBV27 and TRBJ2-1; no definite D call. Trimming shortened V by 6 bases and J by 5 bases, and 29 bases separated the two germline ends. The germline V gene encodes CDR1 MNHEY and CDR2 SMNVEV (reference sequence). This CDR3 has 19 amino acids. CDR3 bases: TGTGCCAGCAGGCCCGTCTTATCCCCTCTTCCTCCCCGGGACAATGAGCAGTTCTTC. It specifies CASRPVLSPLPPRDNEQFF.

The chain joins TRBV4-2 to TRBJ1-1; the match to TRBD1 covers 7 bases. J gave up 1 base and V 1 base, and 9 bases lay outside the gene matches. The germline V gene has CDR1 LGHNA and CDR2 YNFKEQ. The CDR3 totals 17 residues. The CDR3 DNA follows: TGTGCCAGCAGCCAAGTGGCGGGGACAGCCCAGAACACTGAAGCTTTCTTT. Protein product: CASSQVAGTAQNTEAFF.

This clone appeared a few times. The chain combines TRBV7-6 with TRBJ2-6; TRBD2 might be the D (7 bases). Germline loops: CDR1 SGHVS, CDR2 FNYEAQ. V lost 6 bases, J lost 2 bases, and 14 bases lay in between. The CDR3 has 16 residues. CDR3 nucleotide sequence: TGTGCCAGCAGACCTGGGGGGGCGCCTGGGGCCAACGTCCTGACTTTC. It is translated as CASRPGGAPGANVLTF.